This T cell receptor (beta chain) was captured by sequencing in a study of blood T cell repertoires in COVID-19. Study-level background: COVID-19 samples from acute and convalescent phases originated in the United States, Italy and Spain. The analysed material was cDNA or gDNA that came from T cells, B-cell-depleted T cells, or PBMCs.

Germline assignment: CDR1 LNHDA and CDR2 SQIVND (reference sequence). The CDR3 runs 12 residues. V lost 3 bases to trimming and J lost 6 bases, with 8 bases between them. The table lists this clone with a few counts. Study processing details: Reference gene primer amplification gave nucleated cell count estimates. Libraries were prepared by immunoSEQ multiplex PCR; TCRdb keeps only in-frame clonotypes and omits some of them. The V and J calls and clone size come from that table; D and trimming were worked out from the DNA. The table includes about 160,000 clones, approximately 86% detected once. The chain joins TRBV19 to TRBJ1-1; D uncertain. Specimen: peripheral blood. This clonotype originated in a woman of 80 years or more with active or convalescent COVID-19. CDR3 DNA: TGTGCCAGTAGTATTGTACGAGCTGAAGCTTTCTTT. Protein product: CASSIVRAEAFF.